The 27 T cell receptor beta chains presented below share a single source sample, sequenced in a study of OX40 agonist ivuxolimab in advanced cancers. Here immunoSEQ multiplex PCR was the method, and the copy in TCRdb shows in-frame clones only, minus some. The sample lists around 20,000 clones, 75% to 90% seen once, with around a quarter in the top ten. The sample here was CD4+ or CD8+ T cells sorted from blood, taken in a trial of the OX40 agonist ivuxolimab. The source is an adult with an advanced solid tumor such as melanoma, head and neck, liver or kidney cancer.

This clone has just a few counts. The chain joins TRBV5-4 to TRBJ1-5; weak D call: TRBD1 (5 bases). This CDR3 is built from 16 residues. CDR1 SGHNT and CDR2 YYREEE come from the germline V gene (reference sequence). V was trimmed by 4 bases and J by 0 bases, leaving 14 bases between them. The CDR3, as DNA: TGTGCCAGCAGCCATAGGGACGGATCTAGCAATCAGCCCCAGCATTTT. This gives the protein CASSHRDGSSNQPQHF.

The chain has TRBV27 and TRBJ2-5, with D tentatively TRBD2 (5 bases). V was cut by 2 bases and J by 7 bases, with 14 bases left in between. Germline CDR1 and CDR2: MNHEY and SMNVEV (reference sequence). CDR3 length equals 14 residues. The CDR3 region is CASSLSPVAGTQYF. The CDR3 DNA is TGTGCCAGCAGTTTAAGTCCCGTTGCGGGGACCCAGTACTTC.

V and J are TRBV11-2 and TRBJ1-3, with unresolved D. The CDR3 is made up of 18 amino acids. Looked up from germline, CDR1 is SGHAT and CDR2 is FQNNGV. The V end lost 1 base, the J end lost 0 bases, and 16 bases lay between the germline ends. The CDR3, as DNA: TGTGCCAGCAGCTTAGTCCTGGCAGGCTCCTACTCTGGAAACACCATATATTTT. Translated: CASSLVLAGSYSGNTIYF.

V usage is TRBV7-2 and J usage is TRBJ1-1; 9 bases match TRBD1. The trim removed 3 bases at V and 6 bases at J, leaving 2 bases unmatched. This CDR3 comprises 13 residues. Germline V gene data show CDR1 as SGHTA and CDR2 as FQGNSA. The CDR3 DNA follows: TGTGCCAGCAGCTTCACAGGGGGCTCTGAAGCTTTCTTT. Its translation is CASSFTGGSEAFF.

The chain links TRBV28 to TRBJ1-1; D gene uncertain. The ends were cut back, 3 bases at V and 6 bases at J, with 8 bases in the middle. The CDR3 spans 12 residues. CDR1 is MDHEN and CDR2 is SYDVKM in the germline V gene. The CDR3 sequence: CASSFPPPEAFF. As DNA, the CDR3 is TGTGCCAGCAGTTTCCCCCCCCCTGAAGCTTTCTTT. Full variable domain (missing parts from reference TRBV28 and TRBJ1-1): DVKVTQSSRYLVKRTGEKVFLECVQDMDHENMFWYRQDPGLGLRLIYFSYDVKMKEKGDIPEGYSVSREKKERFSLILESASTNQTSMYLCASSFPPPEAFFGQGTRLTVV.

This clone appeared a single time. The chain couples TRBV9 to TRBJ2-3, with a weak D call TRBD1 (6 bases). The germline V and J ends were trimmed by 4 bases and 7 bases, with 13 bases remaining between them. Germline assignment: CDR1 SGDLS and CDR2 YYNGEE. The CDR3 runs 13 residues. The CDR3 DNA sequence: TGTGCCAGCAGCCCCTACAGGGCTAATACGCAGTATTTT. Its protein product is CASSPYRANTQYF. Full variable domain (missing parts from reference TRBV9 and TRBJ2-3): DSGVTQTPKHLITATGQRVTLRCSPRSGDLSVYWYQQSLDQGLQFLIQYYNGEERAKGNILERFSAQQFPDLHSELNLSSLELGDSALYFCASSPYRANTQYFGPGTRLTVL.

This clone was detected once. The genes are TRBV2 and TRBJ2-5; no clear D. The germline CDR1 and CDR2 sequences are SNHLY and FYNNEI. The CDR3 has 15 residues. Trimming removed 6 bases from V and 1 base from J, with 15 bases in between. CDR3 region: CASRALSDPQETQYF. For the CDR3, the DNA is TGTGCCAGCAGGGCTTTGTCCGATCCCCAAGAGACCCAGTACTTC.

V is TRBV5-1 and J is TRBJ2-1; the match to TRBD2 covers 10 bases. The CDR3 runs to 14 residues. Germline assignment: CDR1 SGHRS and CDR2 YFSETQ. J gave up 10 bases and V 3 bases, and 7 bases lay outside the gene matches. CDR3: CASSSGLAAGEQFF. In DNA form, the CDR3 reads TGCGCCAGCAGCTCCGGACTAGCGGCCGGCGAGCAGTTCTTC. The whole variable domain, filled in from reference TRBV5-1 and TRBJ2-1, reads KAGVTQTPRYLIKTRGQQVTLSCSPISGHRSVSWYQQTPGQGLQFLFEYFSETQRNKGNFPGRFSGRQFSNSRSEMNVSTLELGDSALYLCASSSGLAAGEQFFGPGTRLTVL.

The genes are TRBV4-1 and TRBJ1-2; tentatively, D is TRBD1 (5 bases). V was shortened by 2 bases and J by 3 bases, with 10 bases between the two germline ends. Germline CDR1 and CDR2: MGHRA and YSYEKL. This CDR3 is 14 amino acids long. CDR3 in DNA: TGCGCCAGCAGCCAAAACGACAGAGACTATGGCTACACCTTC. Translation: CASSQNDRDYGYTF.

The chain employs TRBV5-1 and TRBJ2-5; D may be TRBD2 (7 bases). The germline gives CDR1 SGHRS, CDR2 YFSETQ. The CDR3 covers 15 residues. V lost 0 bases and J 4 bases, leaving 13 bases between the germline ends. CDR3 sequence reads: CASSLDGGRGETQYF. The CDR3 DNA reads as TGCGCCAGCAGCTTGGACGGGGGGCGCGGAGAGACCCAGTACTTC.

The chain is built from TRBV7-3 and TRBJ1-4; D not resolved. V gave up 7 bases and J gave up 7 bases, with 19 bases separating them. CDR1 and CDR2 (germline): SGHTA, FQGTGA. CDR3 length equals 15 residues. The CDR3, as DNA: TGTGCCAGCAACCGACGAGAGAGTGGCAGTGAAAAACTGTTTTTT. Translated: CASNRRESGSEKLFF.

This rearrangement joins TRBV5-1 to TRBJ2-7; tentative D call: TRBD1 (6 bases). The germline V gene has CDR1 SGHRS and CDR2 YFSETQ. The CDR3 contains 15 residues. V was shortened by 5 bases and J by 0 bases, with 15 bases between the two germline ends. CDR3 coding DNA: TGCGCCAGCAGTAGGGGGTTTGGTCCCTCCTACGAGCAGTACTTC. It is translated as CASSRGFGPSYEQYF.

J is TRBJ1-1 and V is TRBV5-6; D unresolved. CDR3 length: 12 amino acids. Germline CDR1 SGHDT, CDR2 YYEEEE. V lost 3 bases and J 6 bases, leaving 9 bases between the germline ends. In nucleotides, the CDR3 is TGTGCCAGCAGCTCGGTTCGGGCTGAAGCTTTCTTT. This gives the protein CASSSVRAEAFF.

The J gene is TRBJ2-3, the V gene TRBV7-3; a weak D match, TRBD2 (6 bases). CDR3 length: 14 amino acids. Germline loops: CDR1 SGHTA, CDR2 FQGTGA. The V end was cut by 4 bases, the J end by 4 bases, with 12 bases between. As DNA, the CDR3 is TGTGCCAGCAGCTATAGCGGAGGTTCAGATACGCAGTATTTT. Translating it yields CASSYSGGSDTQYF.

The V gene is TRBV2, the J gene TRBJ2-1; a possible D gene is TRBD1 (6 bases). The CDR3 contains 13 residues. Trimming stripped 6 bases from V and 3 bases from J, with 9 bases between. Germline V CDR1 and CDR2: SNHLY, FYNNEI. CDR3 nucleotide sequence: TGTGCCAGCAGCGACAGGATCTACAATGAGCAGTTCTTC. Residues: CASSDRIYNEQFF.

The V gene is TRBV4-1, the J gene TRBJ2-7; maybe TRBD1 (6 bases). CDR1 is MGHRA, CDR2 YSYEKL, per germline. The CDR3 sequence is 15 residues long. Trimming removed 3 bases from V and 0 bases from J, with 12 bases in between. As DNA, the CDR3 is TGCGCCAGCAGCCAGTACCAAGGGGGCTCCTACGAGCAGTACTTC. Protein: CASSQYQGGSYEQYF.

This clone was counted a few times. The rearrangement uses TRBV14 and TRBJ2-3; maybe TRBD1 (5 bases). CDR1 SGHDN and CDR2 FVKESK come from the germline V gene. V was shortened by 0 bases and J by 2 bases, with 12 bases between the two germline ends. This CDR3 has 16 residues. CDR3: CASSQDAGFPTDTQYF. The CDR3, as DNA: TGTGCCAGCAGCCAAGATGCAGGGTTTCCCACAGATACGCAGTATTTT.

Only one count was recorded for this clone. The rearrangement uses TRBV4-3 and TRBJ1-5; possible D gene TRBD1, 5 bases. The V and J ends lost 4 bases and 2 bases respectively, with 12 bases between them. Germline CDR1 is LGHNA and CDR2 is YSLEER. This CDR3 comprises 15 residues. CDR3: CASSPGLRGNQPQHF. In DNA, the CDR3 is TGCGCCAGCAGCCCGGGCCTCAGGGGCAATCAGCCCCAGCATTTT.

V usage is TRBV5-1 and J usage is TRBJ2-1; 9 bases line up with TRBD2. Germline-derived CDR1 and CDR2 are SGHRS and YFSETQ. Trimming removed 4 bases from V and 4 bases from J; junction bases left unmatched: 9. The CDR3 consists of 16 residues. In DNA, the CDR3 is TGCGCCAGCAGCCCTGACCCTAGCGGGAATTACAATGAGCAGTTCTTC. Encoded protein: CASSPDPSGNYNEQFF. Drawing the rest from reference TRBV5-1 and TRBJ2-1, the complete variable domain is KAGVTQTPRYLIKTRGQQVTLSCSPISGHRSVSWYQQTPGQGLQFLFEYFSETQRNKGNFPGRFSGRQFSNSRSEMNVSTLELGDSALYLCASSPDPSGNYNEQFFGPGTRLTVL.

This sequence joins TRBV5-1 and TRBJ2-7, with no clear D. V was shortened by 0 bases and J by 2 bases, with 6 bases between the two germline ends. Per the germline V gene, CDR1 is SGHRS and CDR2 is YFSETQ. CDR3 length: 13 residues. CDR3 loop: CASSLEAAYEQYF. CDR3 DNA: TGCGCCAGCAGCTTGGAAGCCGCCTACGAGCAGTACTTC.

The chain uses TRBV27 and TRBJ2-5; no reliable D call. The CDR3 covers 13 residues. Trimming cost V 5 bases and J 4 bases, with 11 bases left between them. Germline loops: CDR1 MNHEY, CDR2 SMNVEV (reference sequence). CDR3 sequence (DNA): TGTGCCAGCAGTACGGGTGTGGGAGAGACCCAGTACTTC. Its protein product is CASSTGVGETQYF.

Comments on this clone: One end of the junction varies from germline; a read error may be responsible. The V call is TRBV6-5, the J call TRBJ2-1; a weak D match, TRBD1 (5 bases). Germline assignment: CDR1 MNHEY and CDR2 SVGAGI. There are 14 residues in the CDR3. CDR3 region: CASEEDTSFNEQFF. Here the CDR3 DNA reads TGTGCCAGCGAAGAGGACACCTCCTTCAATGAGCAGTTCTTC.

V usage is TRBV30 and J usage is TRBJ2-1; weak D call: TRBD2 (5 bases). This CDR3 contains 14 residues. V lost 4 bases and J lost 6, with 16 bases in between. Per the germline V gene, CDR1 is GTSNPN and CDR2 is SVGIG (reference sequence). The CDR3 region has the DNA TGTGCCTGGAAGGAGTCGGGGATCGGCAATGAGCAGTTCTTC. This sequence encodes CAWKESGIGNEQFF.

The chain couples TRBV7-3 to TRBJ2-5; TRBD2 aligns across 8 bases. V was pared by 2 bases and J by 5 bases, with 7 bases of the junction left unmatched. The CDR3 length is 15 residues. From germline, CDR1 is SGHTA and CDR2 FQGTGA. CDR3 DNA sequence: TGTGCCAGCAGCTTAGGAGCGGGAGAGGTGGAGACCCAGTACTTC. Its protein product is CASSLGAGEVETQYF.

Only one count was recorded for this clone. The genes are TRBV27 and TRBJ2-1; D tentatively fits TRBD1 or TRBD2 (6 bases each). CDR1 is MNHEY and CDR2 is SMNVEV in the germline V gene (reference sequence). V lost 6 bases and J 8 bases, leaving 26 bases between the germline ends. CDR3 length: 17 amino acids. The CDR3: CASRKGGLATSGHEQFF. The CDR3, as DNA: TGTGCCAGCAGGAAGGGGGGTCTAGCGACCTCCGGCCATGAGCAGTTCTTC.

V is TRBV7-6 and J is TRBJ2-5; D is undetermined. The V end was cut by 1 base, the J end by 2 bases, with 8 bases between. CDR1 is SGHVS, CDR2 FNYEAQ, per germline. The CDR3 runs to 14 residues. The CDR3 reads CASSLEAFQETQYF. DNA of the CDR3: TGTGCCAGCAGCTTAGAAGCATTTCAAGAGACCCAGTACTTC.

The rearrangement links TRBV9 to TRBJ2-7; 10 bases agree with TRBD1. The CDR3 spans 13 residues. Per germline, CDR1 SGDLS and CDR2 YYNGEE. With V trimmed by 8 bases and J by 4 bases, 6 bases remained unmatched. CDR3 sequence (DNA): TGTGCCAGTGGGACAGGGGATGAGTACGAGCAGTACTTC. Protein: CASGTGDEYEQYF.